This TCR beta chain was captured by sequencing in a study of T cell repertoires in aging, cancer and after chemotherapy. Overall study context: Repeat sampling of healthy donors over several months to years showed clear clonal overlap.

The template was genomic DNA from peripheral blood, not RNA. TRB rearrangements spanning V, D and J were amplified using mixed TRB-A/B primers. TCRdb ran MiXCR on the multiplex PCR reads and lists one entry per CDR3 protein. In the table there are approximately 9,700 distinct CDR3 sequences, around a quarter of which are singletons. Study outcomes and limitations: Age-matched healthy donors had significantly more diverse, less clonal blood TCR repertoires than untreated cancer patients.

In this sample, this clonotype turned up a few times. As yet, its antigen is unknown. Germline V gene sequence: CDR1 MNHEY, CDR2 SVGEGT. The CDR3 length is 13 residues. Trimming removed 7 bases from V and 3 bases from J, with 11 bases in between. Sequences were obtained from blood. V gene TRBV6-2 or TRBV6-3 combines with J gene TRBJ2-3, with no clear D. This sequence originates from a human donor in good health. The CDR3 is CASTPTGTDTQYF. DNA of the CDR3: TGTGCCAGCACCCCCACCGGGACAGATACGCAGTATTTT.